Following are 15 T cell receptor beta chains from one sample sequenced in a study of T cell clonality in common variable immunodeficiency. Only in-frame clones appear in the TCRdb table, and some are missing; sequencing was by immunoSEQ multiplex PCR. The sample was found to contain under 45,000 clones, and every one recurs. Sequencing was performed on peripheral blood mononuclear cells. The receptors originated from a person aged 18 to 75 in good health.

Ten or more counts support this clone. Read coverage stops 3 residues before the CDR3 terminus; the germline J gene supplies the remainder. The V call is TRBV20-1, the J call TRBJ2-2, with TRBD2 matching over 8 bases. The CDR3 runs 14 residues. J gave up 6 bases and V 6 bases, and 9 bases lay outside the gene matches. Germline CDR1 DFQATT, CDR2 SNEGSKA (reference sequence). CDR3 DNA (partial): TGCAGTGCCAAGAAGCGGGAGTCTTCCGGGGAG. Translated: CSAKKRESSGE. The whole CDR3 protein is CSAKKRESSGELFF.

This clone was seen at least ten times. The part of the CDR3 DNA that was read is TGCGCCAGCAGCTTGACCTCAGGGGCCTCCGTCTCTGGGGCCAACGTC. This sequence encodes CASSLTSGASVSGANV. The CDR3, in full, reads CASSLTSGASVSGANVLTF. The chain links TRBV5-1 to TRBJ2-6; possible D gene TRBD1, 6 bases. Sequencing ends 3 residues short of the CDR3 end; the germline J gene provides the rest. Trimming took off 1 base at V and 0 bases at J, with 17 bases between the two ends. Looked up from germline, CDR1 is SGHRS and CDR2 is YFSETQ. The CDR3 length is 19 residues.

This clone has at least ten counts. The CDR3 extends 3 residues past the end of the read, so its final part is completed from the germline J gene. The V call is TRBV18, the J call TRBJ2-3, with D possibly matching TRBD1 (5 bases). The CDR3 has 12 residues. From germline, CDR1 is KGHSH and CDR2 LQKENI. V was shortened by 11 bases and J by 0 bases, with 9 bases between the two germline ends. The CDR3 DNA, read in part, is TGTGCCGCAGGGCTTAGCACAGATACG. This gives the protein CAAGLSTDT. The entire CDR3 sequence reads CAAGLSTDTQYF.

The sample holds many counts of this clone. Coverage ceases 3 residues before the CDR3 finishes, and the germline J gene fills in the end. The rearrangement links TRBV15 to TRBJ1-1; 8 bases are shared with TRBD1. Looked up from germline, CDR1 is LNHNV and CDR2 is YYDKDF (reference sequence). The trim removed 5 bases at V and 7 bases at J, leaving 12 bases unmatched. The CDR3 runs 15 residues. The covered CDR3 bases are TGTGCCACCAGCCGCCCCTCAGGGGGCAGAGATGAA. It specifies CATSRPSGGRDE. The complete CDR3 reads CATSRPSGGRDEAFF. Together with reference TRBV15 and TRBJ1-1, the CDR3 gives the full variable domain: DAMVIQNPRYQVTQFGKPVTLSCSQTLNHNVMYWYQQKSSQAPKLLFHYYDKDFNNEADTPDNFQSRRPNTSFCFLDIRSPGLGDTAMYLCATSRPSGGRDEAFFGQGTRLTVV.

This clone was seen ten or more times. Read sequence stops 3 residues before the CDR3 end, and the germline J gene provides the missing end. The rearrangement links TRBV20-1 to TRBJ1-2, with D possibly matching TRBD1 (5 bases). Germline lookup yields CDR1 DFQATT and CDR2 SNEGSKA (reference sequence). This CDR3 is 12 amino acids long. The CDR3 spells CAGDGASYGYTF. The CDR3 bases that were read are TGCGCCGGAGATGGGGCTAGCTATGGC.

This clone came up a few times. At one of its ends the junction is not consistent with the germline gene, which may arise from a read error. Read sequence stops 3 residues before the CDR3 end, and the germline J gene provides the missing end. The same CDR3 can be traced to other DNA sequences in this sample. The chain joins TRBV29-1 to TRBJ1-2, with TRBD1 matching 7 bases. The CDR3 sequence is 13 residues long. Germline V lookup: CDR1 SQVTM, CDR2 ANQGSEA. The CDR3 region is CSVPNRGLYGYTF. CDR3 DNA, as far as it was read: TGCAGCGTACCGAACAGGGGCCTCTATGGG.

This clone was seen at least ten times. Incomplete CDR3 DNA: TGCACCGACTTAAGAGGCCCGGTAGGA. Its translation: CTDLRGPVG. The entire CDR3 is CTDLRGPVGAFF. This chain joins TRBV20-1 and TRBJ1-1; D gene uncertain. Read coverage stops 3 residues before the CDR3 terminus; the germline J gene supplies the remainder. Looked up from germline, CDR1 is DFQATT and CDR2 is SNEGSKA (reference sequence). This CDR3 has 12 residues.

This clone has a count of ten or more. The CDR3 end is not reached by the read, which stops 3 residues before it; the germline J gene fills it in. The V call is TRBV6-2 or TRBV6-3, the J call TRBJ1-2; the match to TRBD1 covers 12 bases. The germline V gene encodes CDR1 MNHEY and CDR2 SVGEGT. CDR3 length: 16 amino acids. The V and J ends lost 6 bases and 2 bases, in that order; junction bases with no gene match: 7. CDR3 DNA, as far as it was read: TGTGCCAGCAGCCCGGGACAGGGGGCAGGGAACTATGGC. Protein sequence: CASSPGQGAGNYG. The entire CDR3 is CASSPGQGAGNYGYTF.

This clone was counted many times. Read coverage stops 3 residues before the CDR3 terminus; the germline J gene supplies the remainder. The rearrangement links TRBV19 to TRBJ2-5, with TRBD1 matching 8 bases. The V gene end was trimmed by 6 bases and the J gene end by 0 bases; junction bases not matched to a gene: 3. Looked up from germline, CDR1 is LNHDA and CDR2 is SQIVND (reference sequence). The CDR3 has 14 residues. The part of the CDR3 DNA that was read is TGTGCCAGTAGAGCGACAGGGGACCAAGAGACC. It codes for CASRATGDQET. The complete CDR3 reads CASRATGDQETQYF.

As for this clone: The read terminates 3 residues ahead of where the CDR3 ends, so the germline J gene completes it. The chain carries TRBV5-4 and TRBJ2-7; TRBD2 agrees at 10 bases. Germline trimming cut 4 bases from V and 4 bases from J; bases unmatched to any gene: 5. The CDR3 is 14 amino acids. Germline V gives CDR1 SGHNT, CDR2 YYREEE (reference sequence). This chain's CDR3 is CASSPTSGSYEQYF. The sequenced part of the CDR3 DNA is TGTGCCAGCAGCCCGACTAGCGGGTCTTACGAG.

This clone has a count of ten or more. The CDR3 end is not reached by the read, which stops 3 residues before it; the germline J gene fills it in. This chain links TRBV5-1 with TRBJ2-5, with D perhaps matching TRBD1 (7 bases). Deletions cut 4 bases from V and 2 bases from J, with 18 bases between. CDR3 length: 16 residues. Germline assignment: CDR1 SGHRS and CDR2 YFSETQ. The sequenced CDR3 bases are TGCGCCAGCAGCCCGGGGGTTGCCAGGGGGCAAGAGACC. This codes for CASSPGVARGQET. The entire CDR3 is CASSPGVARGQETQYF. Supplemented by reference TRBV5-1 and TRBJ2-5, the full variable domain reads KAGVTQTPRYLIKTRGQQVTLSCSPISGHRSVSWYQQTPGQGLQFLFEYFSETQRNKGNFPGRFSGRQFSNSRSEMNVSTLELGDSALYLCASSPGVARGQETQYFGPGTRLLVL.

The CDR3 sequence: CASSFSGTSGRGDTYTF. The covered CDR3 bases are TGCGCCAGCAGCTTCTCCGGGACTAGCGGGAGAGGAGATACC. The chain links TRBV5-1 to TRBJ1-2; possible D gene TRBD1, 5 bases. The read ends 3 residues before the CDR3 terminus; that terminus is restored from the germline J gene. CDR1 SGHRS and CDR2 YFSETQ come from the germline V gene. CDR3 length: 17 residues. Full variable domain (rest looked up from reference TRBV5-1 and TRBJ1-2): KAGVTQTPRYLIKTRGQQVTLSCSPISGHRSVSWYQQTPGQGLQFLFEYFSETQRNKGNFPGRFSGRQFSNSRSEMNVSTLELGDSALYLCASSFSGTSGRGDTYTFGSGTRLTVV.

In this sample, this clone turned up many times. The read finishes 3 residues shy of the CDR3 end, and the germline J gene is used to complete it. The J gene is TRBJ2-3, the V gene TRBV5-1; TRBD1 aligns across 9 bases. This CDR3 is built from 19 residues. After removal of 5 bases from V and 0 bases from J, the junction contained 16 bases not matched to a gene. Germline CDR1 SGHRS, CDR2 YFSETQ. This CDR3 reads CASRERGQGKTSSTDTQYF. The CDR3 DNA, read in part, is TGCGCCAGCAGGGAGAGGGGACAGGGTAAAACCTCTAGCACAGATACG.

This clone was observed many times. Read coverage stops 3 residues before the CDR3 terminus; the germline J gene supplies the remainder. The chain joins TRBV20-1 to TRBJ2-7; weak D call: TRBD1 (5 bases). The V gene lost 3 bases and the J gene lost 3 bases, with 12 bases spanning the gap. Per the germline V gene, CDR1 is DFQATT and CDR2 is SNEGSKA (reference sequence). The CDR3 extends over 13 amino acids. Incomplete CDR3 DNA: TGCAGTGCTAGTGGCCAGGGAAACTACGAG. Translating it yields CSASGQGNYE. The full CDR3 protein is CSASGQGNYEQYF.

This clone appeared many times. Coverage ceases 3 residues before the CDR3 finishes, and the germline J gene fills in the end. The chain is built from TRBV20-1 and TRBJ2-5, with D possibly TRBD1 on 5 matching bases. CDR1 is DFQATT, CDR2 SNEGSKA, per germline (reference sequence). The ends were cut back, 3 bases at V and 7 bases at J, with 15 bases in the middle. The CDR3 is 13 amino acids. CDR3: CSASHKAQGTQYF. The part of the CDR3 DNA that was read is TGCAGTGCTAGTCACAAAGCGCAGGGGACC.